This entry lists 8 T cell receptor beta chains sequenced from one sample in a study of shared clonotypes between healthy human individuals. CD45RO-negative, CCR7-selected cells formed the naive CD8 fraction, which excluded terminally differentiated effector memory CD45RA+ cells. TCRdb keeps only in-frame clones here, not all; method: immunoSEQ multiplex PCR. The sample consists of more than 2 million clones, about 93% of them appearing once. Source material: naive CD8+ T cells from PBMCs. These TCRs come from a man aged 18 to 29 in good health. Some clones in this sample may be carry-over from other donors' samples.

This chain joins TRBV7-9 and TRBJ2-1, with TRBD2 as a possible D gene (6 bases). The CDR3 extends over 17 amino acids. Trimming took 4 bases from V and 5 from J, leaving 21 bases between them. Germline CDR1 reads SEHNR; CDR2 reads FQNEAQ (reference sequence). The CDR3 here is CASSSTGAGLWDNEQFF. CDR3 sequence (DNA): TGTGCCAGCAGCTCCACAGGAGCGGGCCTATGGGACAATGAGCAGTTCTTC. Looking up the rest from reference TRBV7-9 and TRBJ2-1 gives the full variable domain: DTGVSQNPRHKITKRGQNVTFRCDPISEHNRLYWYRQTLGQGPEFLTYFQNEAQLEKSRLLSDRFSAERPKGSFSTLEIQRTEQGDSAMYLCASSSTGAGLWDNEQFFGPGTRLTVL.

The chain couples TRBV7-9 to TRBJ2-1, with 7 bases aligning to TRBD2. J lost 10 bases, V lost 1 base, and 10 bases had no gene match. Germline assignment: CDR1 SEHNR and CDR2 FQNEAQ (reference sequence). This CDR3 contains 15 residues. The CDR3, as DNA: TGTGCCAGCAGCTTAGGGGGCGGGAGTAACGGCGAGCAGTTCTTC. Its translation: CASSLGGGSNGEQFF.

The chain links TRBV19 to TRBJ1-5; a possible D gene is TRBD1 (6 bases). Trimming removed 7 bases at V and 0 bases at J, with 19 bases between. Germline values: CDR1 LNHDA, CDR2 SQIVND (reference sequence). This CDR3 comprises 17 residues. The CDR3 nucleotides read TGTGCCAGTAACCCCGGGGGGCGGGGAGGTAGCAATCAGCCCCAGCATTTT. Protein sequence: CASNPGGRGGSNQPQHF.

The chain is built from TRBV7-2 and TRBJ2-7; 8 bases align to TRBD1. V lost 3 bases, J lost 4 bases, and 5 bases stayed unmatched. Germline V gene data show CDR1 as SGHTA and CDR2 as FQGNSA. This CDR3 comprises 14 residues. The CDR3 spells CASSLPGTGYEQYF. DNA of the CDR3: TGTGCCAGCAGCTTGCCCGGGACAGGATACGAGCAGTACTTC.

This sequence joins TRBV13 and TRBJ2-7; 12 bases agree with TRBD2. Germline-derived CDR1 and CDR2 are PRHDT and FYEKMQ (reference sequence). The CDR3 has 15 amino acids. After removal of 5 bases from V and 7 bases from J, the junction contained 9 bases not matched to a gene. CDR3 residues: CASSDGTSGPIEQYF. CDR3 bases: TGTGCCAGCAGCGACGGGACTAGCGGGCCCATAGAGCAGTACTTC. Variable domain in full (rest from reference TRBV13 and TRBJ2-7): AAGVIQSPRHLIKEKRETATLKCYPIPRHDTVYWYQQGPGQDPQFLISFYEKMQSDKGSIPDRFSAQQFSDYHSELNMSSLELGDSALYFCASSDGTSGPIEQYFGPGTRLTVT.

The rearrangement links TRBV27 to TRBJ2-1; 8 bases agree with TRBD2. Trimming cost V 4 bases and J 3 bases; bases outside gene matches: 14. In germline, CDR1 is MNHEY, CDR2 SMNVEV (reference sequence). CDR3 size: 18 residues. The CDR3 loop reads CASSSRDTGLAGYNEQFF. CDR3 nucleotides: TGTGCCAGCAGTTCCCGGGACACCGGACTAGCTGGCTACAATGAGCAGTTCTTC.

The gene calls are TRBV6-1 and TRBJ2-3; 8 nucleotides match TRBD1. The CDR3 is 18 residues long. J gave up 4 bases and V 0 bases, and 12 bases lay outside the gene matches. Germline lookup yields CDR1 MNHNS and CDR2 SASEGT. CDR3 DNA: TGTGCCAGCAGTGAAGCAGGGACAGGTTACCTAGTGCCAGATACGCAGTATTTT. This encodes CASSEAGTGYLVPDTQYF.

The chain carries TRBV19 and TRBJ2-1; D not resolved. The CDR3 contains 13 residues. Per germline, CDR1 LNHDA and CDR2 SQIVND (reference sequence). V lost 3 bases and J lost 5, with 8 bases in between. The CDR3 coding sequence is TGTGCCAGTAGTATCCACAGCGACAATGAGCAGTTCTTC. This codes for CASSIHSDNEQFF.